Given below is one T cell receptor beta chain in context. No antigen is known for it. The read ends 3 residues early relative to the CDR3; the germline J gene fills the gap. Using immunoSEQ multiplex PCR, the repertoire was profiled, and TCRdb retains in-frame clones only, with some absent. Its listing shows 48,000 or so clones. This CDR3 spans 14 amino acids. J was trimmed by 5 bases and V by 5 bases; bases with no gene match: 10. Germline V CDR1 and CDR2: DFQATT, SNEGSKA (reference sequence). The sample is drawn from a study of Tregs in tolerant kidney transplant recipients. Whole-study results and caveats: Biological reproducibility was not directly addressed, but technical replication error appeared minimal.

The V gene is TRBV20-1, the J gene TRBJ2-7; 9 nucleotides agree with TRBD2. This specimen consisted of CD4+ T cells from blood, obtained before the transplant. This receptor was obtained from a human donor who received a combined kidney and bone marrow transplant. CDR3 amino acids: CSASLSGSTHEQYF. Incomplete CDR3 DNA: TGCAGTGCTTCCCTTAGCGGGAGTACACACGAG.